This TCR beta chain was sequenced during a study of CD8 T cells in Susac syndrome. The RNA input was 0.5 to 1 ug, and it was reverse transcribed with random hexamers. Using its own MiXCR run on the immunoSEQ multiplex PCR reads, TCRdb lists one record per CDR3 protein. The sample gives about 300,000 distinct CDR3 sequences, about 88% of which show up once; less than 0.2% is in the top ten. Sequencing of TCR beta covered CD8+ and CD4+ T cells obtained from blood. The multiple sclerosis control cohort comprised treatment-naive individuals presenting with stable or active relapsing-remitting disease. The germline gives CDR1 LNHDA, CDR2 SQIVND (reference sequence). CDR3 length: 16 residues. Trimming took off 1 base at V and 0 bases at J, with 12 bases between the two ends.

Sequencing was carried out using CD8+ T cells from PBMCs. The TCR originated in a human donor with multiple sclerosis. This chain uses TRBV19 with TRBJ1-1; D not certain. CDR3 DNA: TGTGCCAGTAGTATAGGGGCCAGGACCGTGAACACTGAAGCTTTCTTT. Translated, it gives CASSIGARTVNTEAFF.